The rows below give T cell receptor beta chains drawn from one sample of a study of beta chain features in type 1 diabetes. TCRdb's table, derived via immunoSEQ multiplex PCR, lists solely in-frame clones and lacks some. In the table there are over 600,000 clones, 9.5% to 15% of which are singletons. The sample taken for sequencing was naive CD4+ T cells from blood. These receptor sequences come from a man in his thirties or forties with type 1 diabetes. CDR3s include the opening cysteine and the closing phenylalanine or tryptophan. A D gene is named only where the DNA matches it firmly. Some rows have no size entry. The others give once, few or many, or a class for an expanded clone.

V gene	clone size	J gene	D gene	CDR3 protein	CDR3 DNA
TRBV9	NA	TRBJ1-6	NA	CASSPGGAGQTYNSPLHF	TGTGCCAGCAGCCCTGGAGGGGCAGGCCAAACCTATAATTCACCCCTCCACTTT
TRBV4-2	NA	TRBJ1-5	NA	CASSQDSGGRQPQHF	TGTGCCAGCAGCCAAGATTCGGGGGGCCGTCAGCCCCAGCATTTT
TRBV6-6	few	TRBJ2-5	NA	CATRREGAWTQYF	TGTGCCACAAGACGGGAGGGGGCCTGGACCCAGTACTTC
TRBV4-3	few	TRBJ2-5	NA	CASSTGYQETQYF	TGCGCCAGCAGCACAGGGTACCAAGAGACCCAGTACTTC
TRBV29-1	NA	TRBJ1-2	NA	CSVGRQPAPEGYGYTF	TGCAGCGTTGGCCGACAGCCTGCCCCGGAAGGTTATGGCTACACCTTC
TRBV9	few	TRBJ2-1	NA	CASSVVGPTNEQFF	TGTGCCAGCAGCGTAGTCGGGCCGACGAATGAGCAGTTCTTC
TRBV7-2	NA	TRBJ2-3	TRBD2	CASSPGLAGDTQYF	TGTGCCAGCAGCCCAGGACTAGCGGGGGATACGCAGTATTTT
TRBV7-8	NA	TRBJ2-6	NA	CASSLDRVFSGANVLTF	TGTGCCAGCAGCTTAGACAGGGTTTTCTCTGGGGCCAACGTCCTGACTTTC
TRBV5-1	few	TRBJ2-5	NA	CASSFGGGLSLETQYF	TGCGCCAGCAGCTTTGGAGGGGGCTTATCTTTGGAGACCCAGTACTTC
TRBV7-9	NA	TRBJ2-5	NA	CASSAGHGQETQYF	TGTGCCAGCAGCGCGGGACATGGCCAAGAGACCCAGTACTTC
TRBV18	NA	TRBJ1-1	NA	CASSQGQNTEAFF	TGTGCCAGCTCACAGGGGCAGAACACTGAAGCTTTCTTT
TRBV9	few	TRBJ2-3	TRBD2	CASSPGRGLAGEKLTDTQYF	TGTGCCAGCAGCCCCGGCCGGGGACTAGCGGGGGAGAAACTCACAGATACGCAGTATTTT
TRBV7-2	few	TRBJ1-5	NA	CASSLSRGGGQPQHF	TGTGCCAGCAGCTTAAGCAGGGGAGGAGGTCAGCCCCAGCATTTT
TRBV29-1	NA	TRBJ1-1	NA	CSVGTTNTEAFF	TGCAGCGTTGGGACGACGAACACTGAAGCTTTCTTT
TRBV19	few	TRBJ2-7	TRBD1	CASSKQGQVYEQYF	TGTGCCAGTAGTAAGCAGGGACAGGTCTACGAGCAGTACTTC
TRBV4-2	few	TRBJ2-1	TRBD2	CASSQDTSGEYNEQFF	TGTGCCAGCAGCCAAGATACTAGCGGGGAGTACAATGAGCAGTTCTTC
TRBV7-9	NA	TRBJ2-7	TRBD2	CATLAGGQPYEQYF	TGTGCTACTCTAGCGGGGGGGCAACCCTACGAGCAGTACTTC
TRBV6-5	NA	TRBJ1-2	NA	CASSYSTAFNYGYTF	TGTGCCAGCAGTTACTCGACAGCCTTTAACTATGGCTACACCTTC
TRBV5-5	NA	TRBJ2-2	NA	CASRLHQGENTGELFF	TGTGCCAGCAGGTTGCATCAGGGCGAGAACACCGGGGAGCTGTTTTTT
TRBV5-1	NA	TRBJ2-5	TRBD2	CASSFWLAGEETQYF	TGCGCCAGCAGCTTTTGGCTAGCGGGAGAAGAGACCCAGTACTTC
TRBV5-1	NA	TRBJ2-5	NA	CASSQTGTPQETQYF	TGCGCCAGCAGTCAGACCGGGACCCCGCAAGAGACCCAGTACTTC
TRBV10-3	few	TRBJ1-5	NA	CAHGVSNQPQHF	TGTGCCCACGGCGTTAGCAATCAGCCCCAGCATTTT
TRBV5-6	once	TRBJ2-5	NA	CASSMTGWETQYF	TGTGCCAGCAGCATGACTGGATGGGAGACCCAGTACTTC
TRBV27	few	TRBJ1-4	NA	CASSLFRDEKLFF	TGTGCCAGCAGTTTATTCAGGGATGAAAAACTGTTTTTT
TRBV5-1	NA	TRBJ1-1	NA	CASSSDGGVNTEAFF	TGCGCCAGCAGCTCGGATGGTGGGGTGAACACTGAAGCTTTCTTT
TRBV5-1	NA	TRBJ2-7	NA	CASRDRTYEQYF	TGCGCCAGCAGGGATCGGACCTACGAGCAGTACTTC
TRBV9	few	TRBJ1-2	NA	CASSPAEGSVDGYTF	TGTGCCAGCAGCCCGGCCGAGGGCTCAGTAGATGGCTACACCTTC
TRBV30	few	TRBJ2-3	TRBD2	CAWSGSGGWSDTQYF	TGTGCCTGGAGTGGTAGCGGGGGGTGGTCAGATACGCAGTATTTT
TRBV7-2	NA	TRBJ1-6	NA	CASRSFLSPLHF	TGTGCCAGCCGATCGTTCCTATCACCCCTCCACTTT
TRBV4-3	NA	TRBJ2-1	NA	CASSQGWGHNEQFF	TGCGCCAGCAGCCAAGGGTGGGGCCACAATGAGCAGTTCTTC
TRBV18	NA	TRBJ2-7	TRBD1	CASSPPGQGTFEQYF	TGTGCCAGCTCACCACCGGGACAGGGGACTTTCGAGCAGTACTTC
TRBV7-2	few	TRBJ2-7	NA	CASSLERQGFYEQYF	TGTGCCAGCAGCTTAGAACGGCAGGGGTTCTACGAGCAGTACTTC
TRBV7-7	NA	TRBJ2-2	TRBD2	CASSPGLAGNTGELFF	TGTGCCAGCAGCCCGGGACTAGCGGGGAACACCGGGGAGCTGTTTTTT
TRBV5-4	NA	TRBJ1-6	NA	CASSSDPGANSPLHF	TGTGCCAGCAGCTCGGACCCCGGGGCAAATTCACCCCTCCACTTT
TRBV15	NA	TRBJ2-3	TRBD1	CATSRGQGPDTQYF	TGTGCCACCAGCAGAGGACAGGGCCCAGATACGCAGTATTTT
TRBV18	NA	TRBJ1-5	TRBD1	CASSPEQGANNQPQHF	TGTGCCAGCTCACCAGAACAGGGGGCAAACAATCAGCCCCAGCATTTT
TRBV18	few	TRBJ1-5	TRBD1	CASSLSGTGNQPQHF	TGTGCCAGCTCACTATCCGGGACAGGTAACCAGCCCCAGCATTTT
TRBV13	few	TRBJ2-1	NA	CASSSPGQSSLSYNEQFF	TGTGCCAGCAGCTCTCCTGGACAGAGCAGTCTTTCCTACAATGAGCAGTTCTTC
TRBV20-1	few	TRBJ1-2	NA	CSARDLSGYTF	TGCAGTGCTAGAGATCTTTCTGGCTACACCTTC
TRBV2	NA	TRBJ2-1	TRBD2	CASSEIAGFSYNEQFF	TGTGCCAGCAGTGAAATAGCGGGCTTCTCCTACAATGAGCAGTTCTTC
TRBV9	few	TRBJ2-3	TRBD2	CASSILAGGSDTQYF	TGTGCCAGCAGTATACTAGCGGGGGGGTCAGATACGCAGTATTTT
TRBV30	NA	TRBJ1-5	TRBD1	CAATGTGDSGSNQPQHF	TGTGCCGCCACCGGGACAGGGGACTCTGGTAGCAATCAGCCCCAGCATTTT
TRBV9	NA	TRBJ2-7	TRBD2	CASSEGTSGPYEQYF	TGTGCCAGCAGCGAGGGGACTAGCGGGCCCTACGAGCAGTACTTC
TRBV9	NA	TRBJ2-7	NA	CASSVAEGGTYEQYF	TGTGCCAGCAGCGTAGCGGAGGGTGGCACCTACGAGCAGTACTTC
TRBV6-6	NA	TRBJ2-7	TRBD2	CASSWRLGLAANEQYF	TGTGCCAGCAGTTGGAGGCTCGGACTAGCGGCCAACGAGCAGTACTTC
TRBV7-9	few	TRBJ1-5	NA	CASSYNQPQHF	TGTGCCAGCAGCTACAATCAGCCCCAGCATTTT
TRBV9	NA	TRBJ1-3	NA	CASSVGTDSGNTIYF	TGTGCCAGCAGCGTAGGGACAGACTCTGGAAACACCATATATTTT
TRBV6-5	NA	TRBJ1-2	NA	CASSYDPHPNYGYTF	TGTGCCAGCAGTTACGACCCCCACCCTAACTATGGCTACACCTTC
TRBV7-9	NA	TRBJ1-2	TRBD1	CASSLEGAFRSVYGYTF	TGTGCCAGCAGCTTAGAGGGGGCTTTTCGATCAGTGTATGGCTACACCTTC
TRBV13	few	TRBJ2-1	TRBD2	CASSLERGVLHNEQFF	TGTGCCAGCAGTCTAGAGCGGGGGGTCCTCCACAATGAGCAGTTCTTC
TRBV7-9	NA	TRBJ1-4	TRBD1	CASSPPGQGLEKLFF	TGTGCCAGCAGCCCCCCGGGACAGGGTCTTGAAAAACTGTTTTTT
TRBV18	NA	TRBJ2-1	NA	CASSPSNEQFF	TGTGCCAGCTCTCCGTCCAATGAGCAGTTCTTC